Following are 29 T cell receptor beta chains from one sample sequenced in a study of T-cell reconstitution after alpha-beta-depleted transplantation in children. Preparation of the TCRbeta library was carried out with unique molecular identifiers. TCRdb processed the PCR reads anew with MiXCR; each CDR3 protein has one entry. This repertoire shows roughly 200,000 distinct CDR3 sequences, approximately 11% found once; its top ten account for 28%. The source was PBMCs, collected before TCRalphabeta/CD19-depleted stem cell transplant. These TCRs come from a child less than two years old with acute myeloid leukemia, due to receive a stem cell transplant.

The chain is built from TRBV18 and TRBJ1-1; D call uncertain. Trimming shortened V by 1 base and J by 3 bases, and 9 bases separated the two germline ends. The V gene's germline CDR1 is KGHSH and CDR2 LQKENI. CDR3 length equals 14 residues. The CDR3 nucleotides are TGTGCCAGCTCACCACTCGATGGGGACACTGAAGCTTTCTTT. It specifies CASSPLDGDTEAFF.

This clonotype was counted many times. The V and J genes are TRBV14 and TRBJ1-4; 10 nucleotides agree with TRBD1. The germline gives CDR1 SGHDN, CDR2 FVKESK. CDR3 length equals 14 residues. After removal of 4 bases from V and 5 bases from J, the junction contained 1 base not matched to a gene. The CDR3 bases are TGTGCCAGCAGCCGGGGACAGGGGAATGAAAAACTGTTTTTT. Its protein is CASSRGQGNEKLFF.

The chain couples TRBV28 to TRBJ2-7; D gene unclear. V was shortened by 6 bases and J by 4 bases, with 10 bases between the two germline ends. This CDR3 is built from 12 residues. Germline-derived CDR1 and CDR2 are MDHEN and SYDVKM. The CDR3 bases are TGTGCCAGCAGCCAGAACAATTACGAGCAGTACTTC. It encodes CASSQNNYEQYF.

The CDR3 loop reads CASSQVAGFTDTQYF. The DNA of the CDR3 is TGTGCCAGCAGCCAAGTGGCAGGGTTCACAGATACGCAGTATTTT. V usage is TRBV3-1 and J usage is TRBJ2-3, with D tentatively TRBD1 (5 bases). V lost 1 base and J 2 bases, leaving 10 bases between the germline ends. The CDR3 sequence is 15 residues long. Germline loops: CDR1 LGHDT, CDR2 YNNKEL (reference sequence).

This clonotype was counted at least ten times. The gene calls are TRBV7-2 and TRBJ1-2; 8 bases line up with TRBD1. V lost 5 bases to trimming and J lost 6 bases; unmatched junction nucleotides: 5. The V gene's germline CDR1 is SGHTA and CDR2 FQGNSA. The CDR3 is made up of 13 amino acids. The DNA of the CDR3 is TGTGCCAGCAGCGTGAGACAGGGGCATGGCTACACCTTC. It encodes CASSVRQGHGYTF.

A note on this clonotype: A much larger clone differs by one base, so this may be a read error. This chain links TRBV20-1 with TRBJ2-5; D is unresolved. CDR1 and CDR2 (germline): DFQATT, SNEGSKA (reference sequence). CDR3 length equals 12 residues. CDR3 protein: CSARTLQETQHF. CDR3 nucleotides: TGCAGTGCTAGAACTCTCCAAGAGACCCAGCACTTC.

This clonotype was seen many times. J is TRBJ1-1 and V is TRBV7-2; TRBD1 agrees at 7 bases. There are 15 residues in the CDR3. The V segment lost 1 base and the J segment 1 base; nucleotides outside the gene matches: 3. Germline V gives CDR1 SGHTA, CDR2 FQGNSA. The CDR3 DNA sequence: TGTGCCAGCAGCTTAGTTGAGGGGGCGAACACTGAAGCTTTCTTT. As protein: CASSLVEGANTEAFF.

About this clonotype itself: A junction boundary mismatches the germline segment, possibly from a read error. CDR3 sequence: CAWSKEGAAGGTYNEQIF. Written as DNA, the CDR3 is TGTGCCTGGAGTAAGGAGGGGGCGGCGGGGGGTACCTACAATGAGCAGATCTTC. The V call is TRBV30, the J call TRBJ2-1, with D tentatively TRBD2 (8 bases). The V gene's germline CDR1 is GTSNPN and CDR2 SVGIG (reference sequence). CDR3 length equals 18 residues.

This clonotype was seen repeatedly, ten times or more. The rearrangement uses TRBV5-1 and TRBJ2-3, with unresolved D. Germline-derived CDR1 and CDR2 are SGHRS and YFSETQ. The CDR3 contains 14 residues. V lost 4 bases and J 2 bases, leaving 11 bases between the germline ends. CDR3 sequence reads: CASSPSLITDTQYF. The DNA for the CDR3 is TGCGCCAGCAGCCCCAGTTTAATCACAGATACGCAGTATTTT.

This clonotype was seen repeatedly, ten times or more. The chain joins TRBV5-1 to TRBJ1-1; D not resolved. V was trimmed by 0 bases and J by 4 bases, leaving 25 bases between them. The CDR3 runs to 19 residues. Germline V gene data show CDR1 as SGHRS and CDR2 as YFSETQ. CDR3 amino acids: CASSLAARGLQKVGTEAFF. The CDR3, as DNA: TGCGCCAGCAGCTTGGCGGCTAGAGGACTCCAAAAGGTCGGCACTGAAGCTTTCTTT.

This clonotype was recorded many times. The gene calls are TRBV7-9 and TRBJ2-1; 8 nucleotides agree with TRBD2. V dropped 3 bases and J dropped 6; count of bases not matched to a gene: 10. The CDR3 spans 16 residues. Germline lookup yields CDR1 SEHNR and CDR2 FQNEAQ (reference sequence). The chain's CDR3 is CASSLGTRGAFNEQFF. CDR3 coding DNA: TGTGCCAGCAGCTTGGGGACGCGGGGGGCCTTCAATGAGCAGTTCTTC. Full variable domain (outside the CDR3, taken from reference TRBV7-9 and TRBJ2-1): DTGVSQNPRHKITKRGQNVTFRCDPISEHNRLYWYRQTLGQGPEFLTYFQNEAQLEKSRLLSDRFSAERPKGSFSTLEIQRTEQGDSAMYLCASSLGTRGAFNEQFFGPGTRLTVL.

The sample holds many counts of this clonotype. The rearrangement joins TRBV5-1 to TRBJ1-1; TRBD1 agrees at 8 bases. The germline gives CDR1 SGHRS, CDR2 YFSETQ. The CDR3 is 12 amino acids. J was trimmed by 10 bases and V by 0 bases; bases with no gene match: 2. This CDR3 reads CASSLAGQGAFF. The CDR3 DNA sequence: TGCGCCAGCAGCTTGGCTGGACAGGGAGCTTTCTTT. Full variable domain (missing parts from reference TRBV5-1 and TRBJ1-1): KAGVTQTPRYLIKTRGQQVTLSCSPISGHRSVSWYQQTPGQGLQFLFEYFSETQRNKGNFPGRFSGRQFSNSRSEMNVSTLELGDSALYLCASSLAGQGAFFGQGTRLTVV.

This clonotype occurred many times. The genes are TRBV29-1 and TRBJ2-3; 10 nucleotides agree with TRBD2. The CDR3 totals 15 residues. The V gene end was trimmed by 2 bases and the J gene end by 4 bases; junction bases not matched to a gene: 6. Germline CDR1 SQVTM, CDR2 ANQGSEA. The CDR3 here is CSVEFLAGASDTQYF. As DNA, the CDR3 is TGCAGCGTTGAATTCCTAGCGGGGGCCTCAGATACGCAGTATTTT.

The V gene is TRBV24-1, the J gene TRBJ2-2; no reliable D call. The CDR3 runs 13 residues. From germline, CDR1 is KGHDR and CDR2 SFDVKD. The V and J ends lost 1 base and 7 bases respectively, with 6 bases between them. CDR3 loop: CATSDLRSGELFF. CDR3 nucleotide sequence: TGTGCCACCAGTGATTTAAGGAGCGGGGAGCTGTTTTTT.

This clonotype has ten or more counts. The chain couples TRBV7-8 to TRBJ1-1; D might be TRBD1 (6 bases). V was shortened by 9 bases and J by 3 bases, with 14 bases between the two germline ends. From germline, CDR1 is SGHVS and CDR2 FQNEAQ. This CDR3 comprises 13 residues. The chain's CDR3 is CASSAGGYTEAFF. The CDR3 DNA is TGTGCCAGTTCGGCGGGGGGCTACACTGAAGCTTTCTTT. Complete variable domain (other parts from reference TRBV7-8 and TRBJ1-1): GAGVSQSPRYKVAKRGQDVALRCDPISGHVSLFWYQQALGQGPEFLTYFQNEAQLDKSGLPSDRFFAERPEGSVSTLKIQRTQQEDSAVYLCASSAGGYTEAFFGQGTRLTVV.

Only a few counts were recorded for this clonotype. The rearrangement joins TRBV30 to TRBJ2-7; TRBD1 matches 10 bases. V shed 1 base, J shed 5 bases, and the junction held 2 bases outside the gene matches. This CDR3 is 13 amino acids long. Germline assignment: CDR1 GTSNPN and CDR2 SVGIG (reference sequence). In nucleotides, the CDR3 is TGTGCCTGGAGTGCTGACAGGGGGCACGAGCAGTACTTC. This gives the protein CAWSADRGHEQYF.

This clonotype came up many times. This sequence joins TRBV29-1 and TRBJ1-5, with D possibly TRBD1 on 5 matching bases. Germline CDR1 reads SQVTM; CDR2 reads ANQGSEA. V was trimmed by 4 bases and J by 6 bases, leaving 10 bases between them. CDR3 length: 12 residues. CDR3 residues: CSVGGGIQPQHF. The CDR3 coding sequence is TGCAGCGTTGGGGGGGGAATTCAGCCCCAGCATTTT.

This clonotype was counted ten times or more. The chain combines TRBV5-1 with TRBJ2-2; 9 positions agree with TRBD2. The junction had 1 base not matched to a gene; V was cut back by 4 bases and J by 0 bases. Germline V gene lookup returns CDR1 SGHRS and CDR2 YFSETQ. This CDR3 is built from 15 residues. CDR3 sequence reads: CASSRLAANTGELFF. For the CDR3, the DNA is TGCGCCAGCAGCCGACTAGCGGCGAACACCGGGGAGCTGTTTTTT.

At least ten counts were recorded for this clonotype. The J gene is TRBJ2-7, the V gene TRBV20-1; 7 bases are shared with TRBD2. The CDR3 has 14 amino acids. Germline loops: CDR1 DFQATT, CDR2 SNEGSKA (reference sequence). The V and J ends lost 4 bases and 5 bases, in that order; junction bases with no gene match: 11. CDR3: CSAKVAGAFHEQYF. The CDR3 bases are TGCAGTGCTAAGGTCGCGGGAGCTTTCCACGAGCAGTACTTC.

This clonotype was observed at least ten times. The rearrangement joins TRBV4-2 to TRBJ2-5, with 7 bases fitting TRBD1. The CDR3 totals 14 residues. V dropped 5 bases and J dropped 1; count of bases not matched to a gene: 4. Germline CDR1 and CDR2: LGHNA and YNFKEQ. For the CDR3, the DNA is TGTGCCAGCAGCGAAGGGGACAGCCAAGAGACCCAGTACTTC. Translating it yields CASSEGDSQETQYF.

The CDR3 nucleotides are TGTGCCACCAAGGCTTTTGAAAGGGGCCACGAGCAGTACTTC. As protein: CATKAFERGHEQYF. The chain joins TRBV11-2 to TRBJ2-7, with D perhaps matching TRBD1 (5 bases). The ends were cut back, 10 bases at V and 5 bases at J, with 21 bases in the middle. The CDR3 loop spans 14 amino acids. Per the germline V gene, CDR1 is SGHAT and CDR2 is FQNNGV. The entire variable domain, with the rest obtained from reference TRBV11-2 and TRBJ2-7, is as follows: EAGVAQSPRYKIIEKRQSVAFWCNPISGHATLYWYQQILGQGPKLLIQFQNNGVVDDSQLPKDRFSAERLKGVDSTLKIQPAKLEDSAVYLCATKAFERGHEQYFGPGTRLTVT.

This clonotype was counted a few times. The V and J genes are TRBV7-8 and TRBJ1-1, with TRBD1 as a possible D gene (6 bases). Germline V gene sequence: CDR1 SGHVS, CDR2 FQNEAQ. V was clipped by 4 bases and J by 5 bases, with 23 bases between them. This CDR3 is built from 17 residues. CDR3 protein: CASSWPEGGRSDTEAFF. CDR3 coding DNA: TGTGCCAGCAGCTGGCCGGAGGGGGGGCGATCGGATACTGAAGCTTTCTTT.

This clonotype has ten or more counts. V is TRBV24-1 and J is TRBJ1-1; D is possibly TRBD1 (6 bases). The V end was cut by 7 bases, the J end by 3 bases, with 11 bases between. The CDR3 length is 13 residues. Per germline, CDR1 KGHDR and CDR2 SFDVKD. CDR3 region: CATRKQGYTEAFF. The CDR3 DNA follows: TGTGCCACCAGAAAACAGGGATACACTGAAGCTTTCTTT.

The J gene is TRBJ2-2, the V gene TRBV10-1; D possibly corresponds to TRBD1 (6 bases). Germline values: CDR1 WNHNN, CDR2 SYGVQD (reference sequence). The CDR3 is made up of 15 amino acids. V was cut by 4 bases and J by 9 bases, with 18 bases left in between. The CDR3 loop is CASSGDRDKGRELFF. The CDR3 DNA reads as TGCGCCAGCAGTGGCGACCGGGACAAGGGCAGGGAGCTGTTTTTT.

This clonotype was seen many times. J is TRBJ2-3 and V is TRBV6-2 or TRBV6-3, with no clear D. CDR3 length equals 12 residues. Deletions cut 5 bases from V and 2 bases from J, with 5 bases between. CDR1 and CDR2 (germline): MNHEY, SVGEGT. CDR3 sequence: CASSTHTDTQYF. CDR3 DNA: TGTGCCAGCAGTACACACACAGATACGCAGTATTTT.

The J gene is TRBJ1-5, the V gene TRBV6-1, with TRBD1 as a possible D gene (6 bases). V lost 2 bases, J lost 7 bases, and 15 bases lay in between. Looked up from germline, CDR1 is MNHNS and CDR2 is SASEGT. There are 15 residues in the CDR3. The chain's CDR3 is CASSERPQGGQPQHF. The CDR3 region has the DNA TGTGCCAGCAGTGAAAGACCACAGGGAGGACAGCCCCAGCATTTT.

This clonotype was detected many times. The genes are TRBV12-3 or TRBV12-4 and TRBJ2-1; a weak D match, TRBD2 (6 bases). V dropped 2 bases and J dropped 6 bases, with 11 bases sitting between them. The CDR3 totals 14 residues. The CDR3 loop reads CASSLNGRPNEQFF. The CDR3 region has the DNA TGTGCCAGCAGTTTAAACGGGAGACCCAATGAGCAGTTCTTC.

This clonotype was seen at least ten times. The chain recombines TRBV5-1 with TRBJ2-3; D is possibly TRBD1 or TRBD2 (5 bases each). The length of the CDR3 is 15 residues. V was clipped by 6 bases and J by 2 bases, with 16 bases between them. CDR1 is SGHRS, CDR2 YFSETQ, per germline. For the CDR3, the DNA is TGCGCCAGCACCCCTCAGGGACCCTTCACAGATACGCAGTATTTT. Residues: CASTPQGPFTDTQYF.

CDR3 residues: CASSKRVSYEQYF. CDR3 nucleotides: TGTGCCAGCTCCAAACGGGTCTCCTACGAGCAGTACTTC. The J gene is TRBJ2-7, the V gene TRBV3-1; D is uncertain. V lost 8 bases to trimming and J lost 0 bases, with 11 bases between them. From germline, CDR1 is LGHDT and CDR2 YNNKEL (reference sequence). The CDR3 covers 13 residues.